These 32 T cell receptor beta chains were sequenced from one sample in a study of radiotherapy plus CTLA-4 blockade in lung cancer. This table comes from immunoSEQ multiplex PCR, and its TCRdb copy is limited to in-frame clones, with some not included. The sample carries tens of thousands of clones, approximately 86% recorded once. Sequencing used peripheral blood, obtained from a patient treated with radiotherapy plus ipilimumab. These receptors came from a human donor with non-small cell lung cancer who had stable disease on radiotherapy plus ipilimumab.

The chain combines TRBV9 with TRBJ1-6, with 8 positions matching TRBD1. CDR1 and CDR2 from the germline V gene are SGDLS and YYNGEE. V lost 0 bases to trimming and J lost 7 bases; unmatched junction nucleotides: 15. The CDR3 length is 19 residues. CDR3 nucleotide sequence: TGTGCCAGCAGCGTAGCTCGGGGGGGACCCGGACAGGGAAATTCACCCCTCCACTTT. As protein: CASSVARGGPGQGNSPLHF.

This chain joins TRBV14 and TRBJ1-5; possibly TRBD1 for D (6 bases). Trimming shortened V by 3 bases and J by 9 bases, and 9 bases separated the two germline ends. The germline V gene has CDR1 SGHDN and CDR2 FVKESK. This CDR3 comprises 12 residues. Here the CDR3 DNA reads TGTGCCAGCAGCCAGCTGACAGGGCCCCAGCATTTT. It is translated as CASSQLTGPQHF. Using reference TRBV14 and TRBJ1-5 for the parts outside the CDR3, the full variable domain is EAGVTQFPSHSVIEKGQTVTLRCDPISGHDNLYWYRRVMGKEIKFLLHFVKESKQDESGMPNNRFLAERTGGTYSTLKVQPAELEDSGVYFCASSQLTGPQHFGDGTRLSIL.

The genes are TRBV5-6 and TRBJ1-3; 7 bases are shared with TRBD1. CDR1 SGHDT and CDR2 YYEEEE come from the germline V gene. The CDR3 has 14 residues. Losses at the gene ends were 4 bases for V and 5 bases for J; bases not matched to a gene: 6. CDR3: CASSPSGQRNTIYF. CDR3 nucleotide sequence: TGTGCCAGCAGCCCCTCGGGACAGAGAAACACCATATATTTT.

The J gene is TRBJ2-7, the V gene TRBV2; TRBD2 matches 13 bases. CDR3 length: 14 residues. From germline, CDR1 is SNHLY and CDR2 FYNNEI. V shed 5 bases and J 4 bases; nucleotides not matched to a gene: 2. CDR3: CASSWTSGRYEQYF. DNA of the CDR3: TGTGCCAGCAGTTGGACTAGCGGGAGATACGAGCAGTACTTC.

The chain recombines TRBV5-1 with TRBJ1-1; D not resolved. CDR3 length: 17 amino acids. Trimming removed 0 bases at V and 5 bases at J, with 20 bases between. Germline values: CDR1 SGHRS, CDR2 YFSETQ. The CDR3 region is CASSLVKASDFGTEAFF. The CDR3 DNA is TGCGCCAGCAGCTTGGTTAAAGCGTCGGACTTCGGGACTGAAGCTTTCTTT. Variable domain in full (rest from reference TRBV5-1 and TRBJ1-1): KAGVTQTPRYLIKTRGQQVTLSCSPISGHRSVSWYQQTPGQGLQFLFEYFSETQRNKGNFPGRFSGRQFSNSRSEMNVSTLELGDSALYLCASSLVKASDFGTEAFFGQGTRLTVV.

The genes are TRBV18 and TRBJ2-5; D possibly corresponds to TRBD2 (6 bases). The germline V gene encodes CDR1 KGHSH and CDR2 LQKENI. This CDR3 is 14 amino acids long. The ends were cut back, 5 bases at V and 4 bases at J, with 14 bases in the middle. The CDR3 DNA reads as TGTGCCAGCTCAGACCGGGAGAGGGGAGAGACCCAGTACTTC. Translation: CASSDRERGETQYF.

This chain joins TRBV30 and TRBJ1-5; D gene ambiguous. Germline V gene sequence: CDR1 GTSNPN, CDR2 SVGIG (reference sequence). V was pared by 8 bases and J by 3 bases, with 11 bases between. The CDR3 totals 12 residues. CDR3 sequence (DNA): TGTGCCCGATCCAAGCCCAATCAGCCCCAGCATTTT. Translating gives CARSKPNQPQHF.

This chain links TRBV5-1 with TRBJ2-3, with a possible D match to TRBD1 (6 bases). Germline values: CDR1 SGHRS, CDR2 YFSETQ. This CDR3 region has 16 residues. Trimming removed 4 bases from V and 0 bases from J, with 15 bases in between. The CDR3 sequence is CASSGTGTMSTDTQYF. For the CDR3, the DNA is TGCGCCAGCAGCGGAACCGGGACAATGAGCACAGATACGCAGTATTTT.

The J gene is TRBJ2-2, the V gene TRBV2; D is ambiguous. This CDR3 has 15 amino acids. V lost 8 bases to trimming and J lost 2 bases, with 15 bases between them. In germline, CDR1 is SNHLY, CDR2 FYNNEI. In nucleotides, the CDR3 is TGTGCCAGCGAACAATTCGGGTTTAACACCGGGGAGCTGTTTTTT. Residues: CASEQFGFNTGELFF.

A single count supports this clone. This chain joins TRBV5-1 and TRBJ1-1; perhaps TRBD1 as D (6 bases). V was shortened by 4 bases and J by 4 bases, with 14 bases between the two germline ends. The CDR3 consists of 14 residues. Germline loops: CDR1 SGHRS, CDR2 YFSETQ. This CDR3 reads CASSGGGGVTEAFF. CDR3 DNA: TGCGCCAGCAGCGGCGGAGGGGGAGTCACTGAAGCTTTCTTT.

The chain couples TRBV29-1 to TRBJ1-3; D remains unclear. From germline, CDR1 is SQVTM and CDR2 ANQGSEA. V was trimmed by 5 bases and J by 4 bases, leaving 12 bases between them. This CDR3 is built from 13 residues. As DNA, the CDR3 is TGCAGCGTTACCCGGGGATCAGGAAACACCATATATTTT. The encoded protein is CSVTRGSGNTIYF.

The chain has TRBV29-1 and TRBJ2-2, with a possible D match to TRBD2 (5 bases). CDR3 size: 14 residues. Looked up from germline, CDR1 is SQVTM and CDR2 is ANQGSEA. Deletions cut 5 bases from V and 1 base from J, with 11 bases between. The CDR3 DNA reads as TGCAGCGTTCCGGCAGGAGGGAACACCGGGGAGCTGTTTTTT. Translating it yields CSVPAGGNTGELFF.

The chain couples TRBV9 to TRBJ2-3; the D gene could be TRBD1 or TRBD2 (5 bases each). The germline V gene has CDR1 SGDLS and CDR2 YYNGEE. The CDR3 loop spans 17 amino acids. Trimming shortened V by 0 bases and J by 0 bases, and 14 bases separated the two germline ends. The CDR3 loop reads CASSVGGGQYSTDTQYF. CDR3 sequence (DNA): TGTGCCAGCAGCGTAGGTGGGGGTCAGTATAGCACAGATACGCAGTATTTT.

The chain links TRBV28 to TRBJ1-5; D is unclear. V shed 3 bases and J shed 6 bases, with 6 bases lying between them. Germline V gene lookup returns CDR1 MDHEN and CDR2 SYDVKM. The CDR3 is made up of 12 amino acids. The CDR3 nucleotides are TGTGCCAGCAGTTTTCAACGTCAGCCCCAGCATTTT. This translates into CASSFQRQPQHF.

The chain employs TRBV5-1 and TRBJ1-2; TRBD1 matches at 9 bases. The V gene end was trimmed by 5 bases and the J gene end by 4 bases; junction bases not matched to a gene: 6. CDR1 and CDR2 from the germline V gene are SGHRS and YFSETQ. The CDR3 extends over 14 amino acids. The CDR3 is CASRADRGAYGYTF. The CDR3 DNA reads as TGCGCCAGCAGAGCAGACAGGGGGGCCTATGGCTACACCTTC.

J is TRBJ2-6 and V is TRBV9; D could derive from TRBD1 or TRBD2 (5 bases each). V lost 4 bases, J lost 4 bases, and 15 bases lay in between. The germline gives CDR1 SGDLS, CDR2 YYNGEE. This CDR3 spans 16 amino acids. In DNA, the CDR3 is TGTGCCAGCAGCCGAGGGGTAACGACCGGGGCCAACGTCCTGACTTTC. Translation gives CASSRGVTTGANVLTF.

The chain employs TRBV6-1 and TRBJ1-2; D is possibly TRBD1 (6 bases). Looked up from germline, CDR1 is MNHNS and CDR2 is SASEGT. V lost 1 base and J lost 8, with 20 bases in between. CDR3 size: 16 residues. The CDR3 DNA sequence: TGTGCCAGCAGTGAAGTGCTTTTGATAACAGGGAACGGCTACACCTTC. Translated, it gives CASSEVLLITGNGYTF.

The chain carries TRBV27 and TRBJ2-2, with D tentatively TRBD2 (6 bases). Per germline, CDR1 MNHEY and CDR2 SMNVEV (reference sequence). The length of the CDR3 is 16 residues. Trimming left V 4 bases short and J 4 bases short, with 16 bases between. The CDR3 region is CASSSPAGRSTGELFF. The CDR3 DNA sequence: TGTGCCAGCAGTTCCCCTGCAGGGAGGTCCACCGGGGAGCTGTTTTTT.

This clone was found once. The CDR3 DNA reads as TGTGCCAGCAGTTTACGGGCTCTGGACACAGATACGCAGTATTTT. Its translation is CASSLRALDTDTQYF. The chain joins TRBV27 to TRBJ2-3; no firm D call. The CDR3 has 15 residues. Deletions cut 2 bases from V and 2 bases from J, with 11 bases between. Germline loops: CDR1 MNHEY, CDR2 SMNVEV (reference sequence).

The DNA for the CDR3 is TGTGCCACCAGCAGAGATAACCCTGGGGCCAACGTCCTGACTTTC. Protein: CATSRDNPGANVLTF. The chain has TRBV15 and TRBJ2-6; the D is unclear. Germline CDR1 LNHNV, CDR2 YYDKDF (reference sequence). The length of the CDR3 is 15 residues. The V end lost 0 bases, the J end lost 2 bases, and 5 bases lay between the germline ends.

The J gene is TRBJ2-3, the V gene TRBV16; D unresolved. V shed 0 bases and J shed 5 bases, with 9 bases lying between them. The CDR3 contains 14 residues. From germline, CDR1 is KGHSY and CDR2 FQNENV. The CDR3 DNA reads TGTGCCAGCAGCCAATCGGTGAGGCTAGATACGCAGTATTTT. Protein sequence: CASSQSVRLDTQYF.

The chain couples TRBV27 to TRBJ1-2, with a weak D call TRBD1 (6 bases). Trimming took off 5 bases at V and 3 bases at J, with 16 bases between the two ends. Germline V gives CDR1 MNHEY, CDR2 SMNVEV (reference sequence). CDR3 length: 15 amino acids. The CDR3 DNA reads as TGTGCCAGCAGTCGCTATTCACAGGGTTACTATGGCTACACCTTC. Its protein product is CASSRYSQGYYGYTF.

The chain joins TRBV28 to TRBJ1-5; 10 bases map to TRBD1. Germline lookup yields CDR1 MDHEN and CDR2 SYDVKM. The CDR3 is made up of 14 amino acids. Losses at the gene ends were 8 bases for V and 5 bases for J; bases not matched to a gene: 6. The CDR3 sequence is CASGTTGGYQPQHF. DNA for the CDR3: TGTGCCAGCGGGACGACAGGGGGCTATCAGCCCCAGCATTTT.

The J gene is TRBJ2-3, the V gene TRBV5-1, with 15 bases lining up with TRBD2. The germline CDR1 and CDR2 sequences are SGHRS and YFSETQ. J lost 2 bases, V lost 6 bases, and 4 bases had no gene match. This CDR3 has 16 residues. The CDR3 here is CASKGLAGGNTDTQYF. As DNA, the CDR3 is TGCGCCAGCAAGGGACTAGCGGGAGGCAACACAGATACGCAGTATTTT.

This chain uses TRBV6-1 with TRBJ2-1; 7 nucleotides align to TRBD1. V shed 2 bases, J shed 7 bases, and the junction held 11 bases outside the gene matches. The CDR3 covers 16 residues. Per germline, CDR1 MNHNS and CDR2 SASEGT. The CDR3 loop reads CASSEWGQPPENEQFF. In DNA form, the CDR3 reads TGTGCCAGCAGTGAATGGGGACAGCCCCCTGAAAATGAGCAGTTCTTC.

The chain links TRBV27 to TRBJ1-2; D is unclear. Germline V CDR1 and CDR2: MNHEY, SMNVEV (reference sequence). This CDR3 is built from 14 residues. The V end was cut by 6 bases, the J end by 9 bases, with 20 bases between. The CDR3 loop reads CASSKRSPEERYTF. CDR3 DNA sequence: TGTGCCAGCAGCAAACGTAGTCCTGAGGAGCGCTACACCTTC.

The chain combines TRBV20-1 with TRBJ2-3; D gene ambiguous. The germline V gene has CDR1 DFQATT and CDR2 SNEGSKA (reference sequence). The V end was cut by 3 bases, the J end by 3 bases, with 4 bases between. This CDR3 comprises 11 residues. The CDR3 DNA sequence: TGCAGTGCTAGGCAGACAGATACGCAGTATTTT. It encodes CSARQTDTQYF.

The V call is TRBV9, the J call TRBJ2-2, with D possibly being TRBD1 (6 bases). CDR1 is SGDLS, CDR2 YYNGEE, per germline. This CDR3 contains 14 residues. V lost 3 bases to trimming and J lost 5 bases, with 11 bases between them. Here the CDR3 DNA reads TGTGCCAGCAGCGGGGTGGGGGCAACCGGGGAGCTGTTTTTT. The encoded protein is CASSGVGATGELFF.

The chain links TRBV6-6 to TRBJ2-7; the D gene is possibly TRBD2 (5 bases). CDR3 length: 16 amino acids. Germline V gene sequence: CDR1 MNHNY, CDR2 SVGAGI (reference sequence). V shed 2 bases and J shed 2 bases, with 16 bases lying between them. The CDR3, as DNA: TGTGCCAGCAGTTACGTCGCAGGAGGATTACCCTACGAGCAGTACTTC. Translation gives CASSYVAGGLPYEQYF.

Only a few counts were recorded for this clone. The rearrangement joins TRBV18 to TRBJ2-1; 9 bases match TRBD2. The J segment lost 4 bases and the V segment lost 9 bases, leaving 7 bases of the junction unmatched. Germline V lookup: CDR1 KGHSH, CDR2 LQKENI. CDR3 length: 14 amino acids. CDR3 DNA sequence: TGTGCCAGTTACTCTACTAGCGGGTACAATGAGCAGTTCTTC. It translates to CASYSTSGYNEQFF.

This CDR3 reads CASSSDRGPTNEKLFF. In nucleotides, the CDR3 is TGTGCCAGCAGTTCGGACAGGGGGCCGACTAATGAAAAACTGTTTTTT. The chain has TRBV28 and TRBJ1-4; 11 bases are a match to TRBD1. CDR1 and CDR2 from the germline V gene are MDHEN and SYDVKM. Trimming at V came to 4 bases and at J to 2 bases, leaving 3 bases not matched to a gene. This CDR3 has 16 amino acids.

This clone was found once. V is TRBV7-9 and J is TRBJ1-2; 10 positions match TRBD1. CDR3 size: 15 residues. The germline V gene has CDR1 SEHNR and CDR2 FQNEAQ (reference sequence). Trimming at V came to 2 bases and at J to 5 bases, leaving 5 bases not matched to a gene. Here the CDR3 DNA reads TGTGCCAGCAGCTTAAGCGGGACAGGGGCTTATGGCTACACCTTC. Residues: CASSLSGTGAYGYTF.